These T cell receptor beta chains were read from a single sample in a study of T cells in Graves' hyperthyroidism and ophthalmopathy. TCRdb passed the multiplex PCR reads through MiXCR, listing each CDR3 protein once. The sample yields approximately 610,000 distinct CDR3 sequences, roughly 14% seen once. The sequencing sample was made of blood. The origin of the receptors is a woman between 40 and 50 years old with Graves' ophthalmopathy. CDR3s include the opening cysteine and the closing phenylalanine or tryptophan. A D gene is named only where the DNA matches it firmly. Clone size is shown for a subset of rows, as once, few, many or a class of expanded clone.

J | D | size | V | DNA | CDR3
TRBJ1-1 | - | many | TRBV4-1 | TGCGCCAGCAGCCACGGAAAAACGAACACTGAAGCTTTCTTT | CASSHGKTNTEAFF
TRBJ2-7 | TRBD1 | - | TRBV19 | TGTGCCAGTAGAGAGACAGGGGGTTACTACGAGCAGTACTTC | CASRETGGYYEQYF
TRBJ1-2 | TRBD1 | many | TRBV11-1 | TGTGCCAGCAGCCTAGCATTCTCACAGGGGGCGTTGGGTGGCTACACCTTC | CASSLAFSQGALGGYTF
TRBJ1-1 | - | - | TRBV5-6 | TGTGCCAGCAGCCAGAGGGGACACACTGAAGCTTTCTTT | CASSQRGHTEAFF
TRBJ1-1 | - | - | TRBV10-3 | TGTGCCATCAGGGACGGGAGTACTGAAGCTTTCTTT | CAIRDGSTEAFF
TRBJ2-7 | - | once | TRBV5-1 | TGCGCCAGCAGCATCCGGACAGCCTCCTACGAGCAGTACTTC | CASSIRTASYEQYF
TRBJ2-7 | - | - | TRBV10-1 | TGCGCCAGCAGCCGGGGGAGCTCCGAGCAGTACTTC | CASSRGSSEQYF
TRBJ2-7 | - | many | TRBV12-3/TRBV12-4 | TGTGCCAGCAGTTCAGACGGAGGGGGTACTTACGAGCAGTACTTC | CASSSDGGGTYEQYF
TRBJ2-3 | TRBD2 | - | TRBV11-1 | TGTGCCAGCAGCAGCCGGCCAACTAGCGGGAGCGAAGATACGCAGTATTTT | CASSSRPTSGSEDTQYF
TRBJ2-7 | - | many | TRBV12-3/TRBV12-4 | TGTGCCAGCACCCTGGGGCCCGGGGAGCAGTACTTC | CASTLGPGEQYF
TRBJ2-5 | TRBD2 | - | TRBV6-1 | TGTGCCAGCACTCTTAGAGGACTAGCGGGAGAGACCCAGTACTTC | CASTLRGLAGETQYF
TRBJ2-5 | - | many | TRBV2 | TGTGCCAGCAGTGAAGCGAACTGGGGCCTCGGGGCACCCCAAGAGACCCAGTACTTC | CASSEANWGLGAPQETQYF
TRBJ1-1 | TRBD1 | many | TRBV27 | TGTGCCAGCAGTTCGCGGACAGGGTCGTGGTTAGAAGCTTTCTTT | CASSSRTGSWLEAFF
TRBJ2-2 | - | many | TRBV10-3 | TGTGCCATCAGTGAGCCTAACTCCGGCACCGGGGAGCTGTTTTTT | CAISEPNSGTGELFF
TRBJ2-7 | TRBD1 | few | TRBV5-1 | TGCGCCAGCAGCCAGACAGGGGTAGCGAGCGAGCAGTACTTC | CASSQTGVASEQYF
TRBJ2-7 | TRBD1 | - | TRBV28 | TGTGCCAGCTCTGGGACAGCGACCTACGAGCAGTACTTC | CASSGTATYEQYF
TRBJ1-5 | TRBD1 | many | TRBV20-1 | TGCAGTGCTAGACCTACCTACCTCTCAGGACAGGCGGTCAGTCAGCCCCAGCATTTT | CSARPTYLSGQAVSQPQHF
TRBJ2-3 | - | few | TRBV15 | TGTGCCACCAGCAGCTCCGACGGGACGGAGGACACAGATACGCAGTATTTT | CATSSSDGTEDTDTQYF
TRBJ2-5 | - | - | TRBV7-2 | TGTGCCAGCTCACCGGATCAGAACCAAGAGACCCAGTACTTC | CASSPDQNQETQYF
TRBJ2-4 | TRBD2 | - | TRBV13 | TGTGCCAGCAGCTTGACTAGCGGGAGCGAAAACATTCAGTACTTC | CASSLTSGSENIQYF
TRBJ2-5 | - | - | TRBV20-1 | TGCAGTGCTAGAGAAGACCAAGAGACCCAGTACTTC | CSAREDQETQYF
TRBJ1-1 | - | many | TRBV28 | TGTGCCAGCAGCCGCAGAATCGGGAAGGGGAACACTGAAGCTTTCTTT | CASSRRIGKGNTEAFF
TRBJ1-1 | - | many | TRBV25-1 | TGTGCCAGCAGTGACCCTTCTCAGGGATACACTGAAGCTTTCTTT | CASSDPSQGYTEAFF
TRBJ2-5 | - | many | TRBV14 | TGTGCCAGCAGCCAGACCTTAGGTCCCCAGGAGACCCAGTACTTC | CASSQTLGPQETQYF
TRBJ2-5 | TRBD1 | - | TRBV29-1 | TGCAGCGCCGTCGGACAGGGAGAGGCCCAGTACTTC | CSAVGQGEAQYF
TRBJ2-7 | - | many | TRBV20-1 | TGCAGTGCTAGGTGGCGGGCGTCCTACGAGCAGTACTTC | CSARWRASYEQYF
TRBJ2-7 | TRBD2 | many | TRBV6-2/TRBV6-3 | TGTGCCAGCAGTTACTCTCCGGGCGGAGCTCGGCTAGCGGGTCCCTACGAGCAGTACTTC | CASSYSPGGARLAGPYEQYF
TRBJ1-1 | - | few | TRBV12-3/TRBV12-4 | TGTGCCAGCAGTTTAGCGTCCCTGGGGAACACTGAAGCTTTCTTT | CASSLASLGNTEAFF
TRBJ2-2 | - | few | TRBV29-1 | TGCAGCGTTTATAGGGGTACCGGGGAGCTGTTTTTT | CSVYRGTGELFF
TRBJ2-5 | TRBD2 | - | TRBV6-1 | TGTGCCAGCAGTCGGGGGGATATGGAGACCCAGTACTTC | CASSRGDMETQYF
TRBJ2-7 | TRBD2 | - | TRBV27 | TGTGCCAGCAGTTTAAAAGGACTAGCGGGGAGCTCCTACGAGCAGTACTTC | CASSLKGLAGSSYEQYF
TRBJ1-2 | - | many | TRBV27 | TGTGCCAGCTCCCCCCGCGGGGGCGCTGGCTATGGCTACACCTTC | CASSPRGGAGYGYTF
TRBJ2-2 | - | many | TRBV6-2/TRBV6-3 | TGTGCCAGCAGGGTAGCCCACCTAAACACCGGGGAGCTGTTTTTT | CASRVAHLNTGELFF
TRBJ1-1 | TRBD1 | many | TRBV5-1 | TGCGCCAGCAGCCCGGGGACAGGGGTTGGCACTGAAGCTTTCTTT | CASSPGTGVGTEAFF
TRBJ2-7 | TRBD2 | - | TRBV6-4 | TGTGCCAGCAGTCCCACCCCCCGCGGGAGGAGAATCTACGAGCAGTACTTC | CASSPTPRGRRIYEQYF
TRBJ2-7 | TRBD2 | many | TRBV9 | TGTGCCAGCAGCCCCCTGAGCGGGAGTACCTACGAGCAGTACTTC | CASSPLSGSTYEQYF
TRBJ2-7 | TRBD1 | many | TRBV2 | TGTGCCAGCAGTTTACAGGGGATGGACGACGAGCAGTACTTC | CASSLQGMDDEQYF
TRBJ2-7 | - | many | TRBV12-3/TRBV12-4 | TGTGCCAGCAGTCCCCAGGGAGTGGAGCAGTACTTC | CASSPQGVEQYF
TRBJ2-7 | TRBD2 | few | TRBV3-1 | TGTGCCAGCAGCCAAGGGCTAGCGGTCTACGAGCAGTACTTC | CASSQGLAVYEQYF
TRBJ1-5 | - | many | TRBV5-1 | TGCGCCAGCAGCTTGAGCGGGTTTTCGCCCCAGCATTTT | CASSLSGFSPQHF
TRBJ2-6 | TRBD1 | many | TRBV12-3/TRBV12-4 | TGTGCCAGCAGTTTCCGGGGCCTCAGGGGGCAGGTGGGGGCCAACGTCCTGACTTTC | CASSFRGLRGQVGANVLTF
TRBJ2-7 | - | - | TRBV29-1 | TGCAGCGTCCGGACTACCGACTTCTACGAGCAGTACTTC | CSVRTTDFYEQYF
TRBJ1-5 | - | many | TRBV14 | TGTGCCAGCAGCCAAGACACGGATCAGCCCCAGCATTTT | CASSQDTDQPQHF
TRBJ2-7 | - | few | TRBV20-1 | TGCAGTGCTAGAGATATCGGGCAAATCAGCGCCGAGCAGTACTTC | CSARDIGQISAEQYF
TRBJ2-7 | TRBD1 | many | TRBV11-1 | TGTGCCAGCAGCTTACGGTCGGGACAGGGGGGCGAGCAGTACTTC | CASSLRSGQGGEQYF
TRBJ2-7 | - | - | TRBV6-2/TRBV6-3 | TGTGCCAGCAGTTACGAGAGTTCCGAGCAGTACTTC | CASSYESSEQYF
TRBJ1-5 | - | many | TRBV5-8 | TGTGCCAGCAGCTTGCTTGAGGGCCAGCCCCAGCATTTT | CASSLLEGQPQHF
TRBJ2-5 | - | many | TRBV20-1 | TGCAGTGCTAGAGATTTCAGGGGAACGCTCCAAGAGACCCAGTACTTC | CSARDFRGTLQETQYF
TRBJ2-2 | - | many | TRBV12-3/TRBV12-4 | TGTGCCAGCAGGGCAGGGGCTACCGGGGAGCTGTTTTTT | CASRAGATGELFF
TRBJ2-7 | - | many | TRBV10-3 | TGTGCCATCAGTGAGGGACTGCAGGGGTACGAGCAGTACTTC | CAISEGLQGYEQYF
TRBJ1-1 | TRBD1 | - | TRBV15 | TGTGCCACCAGCAAGGGACAGGAGGACACTGAAGCTTTCTTT | CATSKGQEDTEAFF
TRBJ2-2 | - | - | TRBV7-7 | TGTGCTAGCAGCTTCAGACCCACCGGGGAGCTGTTTTTT | CASSFRPTGELFF
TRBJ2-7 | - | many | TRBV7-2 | TGTGCCAGCAGCACCCAGTCAGCAGCGCTACGCGAGCAGTACTTC | CASSTQSAALREQYF
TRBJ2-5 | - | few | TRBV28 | TGTGCCAGCACTCCTGGGGGGGCTAACCAAGAGACCCAGTACTTC | CASTPGGANQETQYF
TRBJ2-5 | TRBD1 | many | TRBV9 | TGTGCCAGCAGCCAGGAAGAGACAGGGGAAAGGATGGGCCAAGAGACCCAGTACTTC | CASSQEETGERMGQETQYF
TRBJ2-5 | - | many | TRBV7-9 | TGTGCCAGCAGCTTAGCTGGGACCCTGGAGGAGACCCAGTACTTC | CASSLAGTLEETQYF